This TCR beta chain stems from a study of blood T cell repertoires in COVID-19. Method: immunoSEQ multiplex PCR; TCRdb's copy keeps in-frame clones and lacks some. The sample has approximately 530,000 clones; roughly nine tenths are singletons. In its sample, this clone was seen once. The CDR3 runs 19 residues. CDR1 is SGHVS and CDR2 is FNYEAQ in the germline V gene. J was trimmed by 0 bases and V by 3 bases; bases with no gene match: 12. Enrolment of Seattle patients took place during active infection, and they were followed longitudinally. The J gene is TRBJ1-3, the V gene TRBV7-6, with TRBD1 matching over 9 bases. Sequencing was performed on peripheral blood. The clonotype originates from a woman in her 50s with COVID-19, enrolled during active disease. CDR3 amino acids: CASSFDTGTGIGSGNTIYF. The CDR3, as DNA: TGTGCCAGCAGCTTCGATACCGGGACAGGGATCGGCTCTGGAAACACCATATATTTT.